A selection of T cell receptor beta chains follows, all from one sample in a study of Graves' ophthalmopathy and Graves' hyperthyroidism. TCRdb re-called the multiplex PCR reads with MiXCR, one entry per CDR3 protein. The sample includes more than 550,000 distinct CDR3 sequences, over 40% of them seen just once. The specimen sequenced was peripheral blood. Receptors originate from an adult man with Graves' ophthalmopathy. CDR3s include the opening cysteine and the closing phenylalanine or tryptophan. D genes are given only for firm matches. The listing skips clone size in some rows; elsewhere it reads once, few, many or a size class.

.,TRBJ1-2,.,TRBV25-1,CASSEPSGGAYGYTF,TGTGCCAGCAGTGAACCCTCCGGGGGTGCCTATGGCTACACCTTC
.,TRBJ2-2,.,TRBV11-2,CASIQRGLNTGELFF,TGTGCCAGCATCCAGAGGGGCTTGAACACCGGGGAGCTGTTTTTT
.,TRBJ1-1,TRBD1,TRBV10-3,CAISRDRGTEAFF,TGTGCCATCAGCCGGGACAGGGGCACTGAAGCTTTCTTT
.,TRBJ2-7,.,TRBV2,CASREYPYEQYF,TGTGCCAGCAGAGAGTACCCCTACGAGCAGTACTTC
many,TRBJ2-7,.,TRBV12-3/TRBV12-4,CASSWDPSYEQYF,TGTGCCAGCAGTTGGGACCCGTCCTACGAGCAGTACTTC
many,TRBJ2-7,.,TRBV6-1,CASSEADRLIEQYF,TGTGCCAGCAGTGAAGCGGACCGGCTTATCGAGCAGTACTTC
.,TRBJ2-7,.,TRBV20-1,CSARVPSYSYEQYF,TGCAGTGCTAGAGTTCCTTCCTACTCCTACGAGCAGTACTTC
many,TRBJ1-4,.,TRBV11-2,CASSSIQTGPNEKLFF,TGTGCCAGCAGCTCAATCCAGACAGGACCGAATGAAAAACTGTTTTTT
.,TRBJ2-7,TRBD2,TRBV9,CASSDGLAGVLDEQYF,TGTGCCAGCAGCGATGGGCTAGCGGGAGTACTCGACGAGCAGTACTTC
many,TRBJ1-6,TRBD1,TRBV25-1,CASSGPGTGSPLHF,TGTGCCAGCAGTGGTCCCGGGACAGGTTCACCCCTCCACTTT
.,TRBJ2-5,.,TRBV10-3,CAISDRSRGGDPQETQYF,TGTGCCATCAGTGATCGGAGTCGTGGCGGGGACCCCCAAGAGACCCAGTACTTC
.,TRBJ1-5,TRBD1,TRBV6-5,CASKITGTGGNQPQHF,TGTGCCAGCAAAATAACCGGGACAGGGGGTAATCAGCCCCAGCATTTT
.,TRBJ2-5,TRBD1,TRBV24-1,CATRDRGGLETQYF,TGTGCCACCAGGGACAGGGGCGGTTTAGAGACCCAGTACTTC
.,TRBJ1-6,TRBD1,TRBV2,CASSPRRTGDQPLHF,TGTGCCAGCAGTCCGCGCAGGACAGGGGATCAGCCCCTCCACTTT
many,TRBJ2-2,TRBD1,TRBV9,CASNQQGAGELFF,TGTGCCAGCAACCAACAGGGGGCCGGGGAGCTGTTTTTT
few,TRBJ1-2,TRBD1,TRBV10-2,CASSSLGDRLNYGYTF,TGTGCCAGCAGTTCCCTCGGGGACAGGCTTAACTATGGCTACACCTTC
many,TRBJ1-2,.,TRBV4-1,CASSQDVDAYYGYTF,TGCGCCAGCAGCCAAGATGTGGACGCGTACTATGGCTACACCTTC
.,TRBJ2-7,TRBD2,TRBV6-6,CASRPGTSGGGTYEQYF,TGTGCCAGCAGGCCCGGGACTAGCGGGGGGGGAACCTACGAGCAGTACTTC
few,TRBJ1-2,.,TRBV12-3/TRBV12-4,CASSPNDYYGYTF,TGTGCCAGCAGTCCCAACGACTACTATGGCTACACCTTC
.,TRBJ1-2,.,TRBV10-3,CAISSGGSYGYTF,TGTGCCATCAGTAGCGGGGGTAGTTACGGCTACACCTTC
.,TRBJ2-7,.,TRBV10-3,CATSLYGNEQYF,TGTGCCACCAGCTTGTACGGGAACGAGCAGTACTTC
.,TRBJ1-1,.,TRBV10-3,CTSSHWWENTEAFF,TGTACCAGCAGCCACTGGTGGGAGAACACTGAAGCTTTCTTT
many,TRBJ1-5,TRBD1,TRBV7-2,CASSFGTAPGSNQPQHF,TGTGCCAGCAGCTTTGGGACAGCCCCCGGGAGCAATCAGCCCCAGCATTTT
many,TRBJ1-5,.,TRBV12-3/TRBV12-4,CASSLPGYGPQHF,TGTGCCAGCAGTTTACCGGGCTACGGGCCCCAGCATTTT
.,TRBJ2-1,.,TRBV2,CASNEQFF,TGTGCCAGCAATGAGCAGTTCTTC
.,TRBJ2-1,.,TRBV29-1,CSVRDLSSYNEQFF,TGCAGCGTACGCGACCTAAGCTCCTACAATGAGCAGTTCTTC
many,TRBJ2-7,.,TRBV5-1,CASSLGQDSWQYF,TGCGCCAGCAGCTTGGGACAGGACTCATGGCAGTACTTC
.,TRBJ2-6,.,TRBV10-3,CASSHEQDRANVLTF,TGTGCCAGCAGCCACGAACAGGACAGGGCCAACGTCCTGACTTTC
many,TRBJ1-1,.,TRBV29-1,CSVDSGNTEAFF,TGCAGCGTTGATTCGGGGAACACTGAAGCTTTCTTT
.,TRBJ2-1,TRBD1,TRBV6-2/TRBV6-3,CASSLRRQGAYNEQFF,TGTGCCAGCAGTTTACGACGACAGGGGGCTTACAATGAGCAGTTCTTC
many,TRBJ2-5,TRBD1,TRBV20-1,CSASTGGSETQYF,TGCAGTGCTTCGACAGGGGGCTCGGAGACCCAGTACTTC
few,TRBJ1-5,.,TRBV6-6,CASSYGAGRNQPQHF,TGTGCCAGCAGTTATGGTGCAGGGAGAAATCAGCCCCAGCATTTT
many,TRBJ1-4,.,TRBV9,CASSLRPAATNEKLFF,TGTGCCAGCAGCCTCCGTCCGGCAGCAACTAATGAAAAACTGTTTTTT
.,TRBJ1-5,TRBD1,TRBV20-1,CSAGGTGANQPQHF,TGCAGTGCTGGGGGGACAGGGGCCAATCAGCCCCAGCATTTT
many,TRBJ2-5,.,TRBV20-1,CSAMGPQETQYF,TGCAGTGCTATGGGACCTCAAGAGACCCAGTACTTC
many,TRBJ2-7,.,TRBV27,CASTSGIGEQYF,TGTGCCAGCACGAGTGGGATCGGCGAGCAGTACTTC
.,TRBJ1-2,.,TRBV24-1,CATSDFGPNYGYTF,TGTGCCACCAGTGATTTCGGACCCAACTATGGCTACACCTTC
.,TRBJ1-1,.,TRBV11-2,CASSPRSGLGPMNTEAFF,TGTGCCAGCAGCCCCCGTTCCGGTTTGGGGCCTATGAACACTGAAGCTTTCTTT
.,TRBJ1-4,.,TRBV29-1,CSVDGEKLFF,TGCAGCGTTGATGGTGAAAAACTGTTTTTT
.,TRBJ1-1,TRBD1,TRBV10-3,CASTPLDRGLSEASF,TGTGCCAGCACCCCCCTGGACAGGGGGCTCTCTGAAGCTTCCTTT
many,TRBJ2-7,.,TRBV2,CASRPRTASYEQYF,TGTGCCAGCAGACCACGGACAGCTTCTTACGAGCAGTACTTC
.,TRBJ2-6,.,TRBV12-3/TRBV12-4,CASRRDRNYGSGANVLTF,TGTGCCAGCAGGCGCGACAGGAACTATGGCTCTGGGGCCAACGTCCTGACTTTC
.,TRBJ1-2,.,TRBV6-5,CASSYSRDSRYGYTF,TGTGCCAGCAGTTACTCGAGGGACTCTCGATATGGCTACACCTTC
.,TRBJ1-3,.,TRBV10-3,CASSFGPGTAGNTIYF,TGTGCCAGCAGTTTCGGCCCCGGGACGGCTGGAAACACCATATATTTT
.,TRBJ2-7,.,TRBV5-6,CASSFVGPYEQYF,TGTGCCAGCAGCTTCGTGGGGCCCTACGAGCAGTACTTC
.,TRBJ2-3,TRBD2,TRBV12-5,CASSLRRTSGTDTQYF,TGTGCCAGCAGTTTACGCAGGACTAGTGGCACAGATACGCAGTATTTT
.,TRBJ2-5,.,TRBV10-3,CAIAKDSQETQYF,TGTGCCATCGCTAAGGACAGCCAAGAGACCCAGTACTTC
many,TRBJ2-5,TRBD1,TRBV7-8,CASSFRRGREETQYF,TGTGCCAGCAGCTTCCGCAGGGGGCGGGAAGAGACCCAGTACTTC
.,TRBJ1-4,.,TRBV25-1,CASSEQAGHPEKLFF,TGTGCCAGCAGTGAGCAGGCGGGACATCCGGAAAAACTGTTTTTT
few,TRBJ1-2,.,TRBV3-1,CASSPGGRAYGYTF,TGTGCCAGCAGCCCCGGAGGGCGGGCCTATGGCTACACCTTC
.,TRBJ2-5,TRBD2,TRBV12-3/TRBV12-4,CASGLVEVGLAGETQYF,TGTGCTAGTGGTTTGGTAGAGGTGGGACTAGCGGGGGAGACCCAGTACTTC
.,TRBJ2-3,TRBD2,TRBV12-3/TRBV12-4,CASSPSSGMSTDTQYF,TGTGCCAGCAGTCCATCAAGCGGGATGAGCACAGATACGCAGTATTTT
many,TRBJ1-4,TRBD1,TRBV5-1,CASSLQGDSEKLFF,TGCGCCAGCAGCTTACAGGGGGATAGTGAAAAACTGTTTTTT
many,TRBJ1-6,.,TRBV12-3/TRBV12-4,CASRQGINSPLHF,TGTGCCAGCAGACAAGGCATAAATTCACCCCTCCACTTT